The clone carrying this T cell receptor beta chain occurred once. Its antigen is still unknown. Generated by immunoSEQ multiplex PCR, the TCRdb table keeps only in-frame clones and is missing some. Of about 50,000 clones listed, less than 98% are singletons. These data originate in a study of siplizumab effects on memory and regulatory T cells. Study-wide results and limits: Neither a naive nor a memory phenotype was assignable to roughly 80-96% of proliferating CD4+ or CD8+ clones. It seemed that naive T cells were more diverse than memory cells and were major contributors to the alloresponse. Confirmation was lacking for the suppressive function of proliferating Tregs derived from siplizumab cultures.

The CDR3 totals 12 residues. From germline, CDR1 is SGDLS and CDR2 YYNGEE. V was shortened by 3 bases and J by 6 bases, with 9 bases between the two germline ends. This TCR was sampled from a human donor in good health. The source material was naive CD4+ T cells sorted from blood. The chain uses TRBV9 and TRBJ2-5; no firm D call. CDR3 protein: CASSGGQKTQYF. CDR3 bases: TGTGCCAGCAGCGGAGGCCAGAAGACCCAGTACTTC.